This passage covers 25 T cell receptor beta chains from one sample sequenced in a study (dated by TCRdb to between 2015 and 2016). Library creation used RT-PCR. Sequencer: Illumina MiSeq. The raw public reads went through TCRdb reprocessing: fastp at Q25, MiXCR clone calling, in-frame beta chains kept. Identical CDR3 protein sequences are pooled into one entry, listed with their most common genes and DNA. For this sample there are more than 600,000 distinct CDR3 sequences; over 12% appear just once. The ten largest clones represent 3.6% of the sample. Sequenced: memory CD4+ T cells from blood. These receptor sequences come from a female donor in good health, serving as a healthy control.

This clonotype came up many times. This sequence joins TRBV12-3 or TRBV12-4 and TRBJ2-3; D is undetermined. The V gene lost 7 bases and the J gene lost 1 base, with 9 bases spanning the gap. There are 13 residues in the CDR3. CDR3: CASTPQGTDTQYF. The CDR3 DNA is TGTGCCAGCACCCCCCAAGGCACAGATACGCAGTATTTT.

The chain links TRBV5-4 to TRBJ2-2; TRBD1 agrees at 10 bases. Germline CDR1 SGHNT, CDR2 YYREEE (reference sequence). This CDR3 contains 16 residues. J lost 5 bases, V lost 4 bases, and 8 bases had no gene match. The CDR3 region is CASSDRRDRGTGELFF. For the CDR3, the DNA is TGTGCCAGCAGCGACCGGCGGGACAGGGGTACCGGGGAGCTGTTTTTT. Drawing the rest from reference TRBV5-4 and TRBJ2-2, the complete variable domain is ETGVTQSPTHLIKTRGQQVTLRCSSQSGHNTVSWYQQALGQGPQFIFQYYREEENGRGNFPPRFSGLQFPNYSSELNVNALELDDSALYLCASSDRRDRGTGELFFGEGSRLTVL.

Ten or more counts support this clonotype. This chain links TRBV10-3 with TRBJ2-7; tentative D call: TRBD1 (6 bases). Germline V gives CDR1 ENHRY, CDR2 SYGVKD. CDR3 size: 15 residues. The V end was cut by 10 bases, the J end by 5 bases, with 24 bases between. The DNA for the CDR3 is TGTGCCACGGAATCACCCCTAACAGGGTCCCACGAGCAGTACTTC. It codes for CATESPLTGSHEQYF.

This clonotype appeared many times. The genes are TRBV27 and TRBJ2-7; 11 bases are a match to TRBD2. The CDR3 extends over 13 amino acids. V was clipped by 9 bases and J by 5 bases; unmatched bases: 6. The germline gives CDR1 MNHEY, CDR2 SMNVEV (reference sequence). As DNA, the CDR3 is TGTGCCAGTGGTCCGACTAGCGGGAACGAGCAGTACTTC. Amino acid sequence: CASGPTSGNEQYF.

This clonotype was detected only once. This chain links TRBV7-8 with TRBJ2-7; TRBD1 aligns across 8 bases. The CDR3 totals 14 residues. J was trimmed by 4 bases and V by 2 bases; bases with no gene match: 4. Germline-derived CDR1 and CDR2 are SGHVS and FQNEAQ. CDR3 loop: CASSLQGQVYEQYF. CDR3 DNA: TGTGCCAGCAGCTTACAGGGACAGGTGTACGAGCAGTACTTC.

Worth noting for this clonotype: The junction shows a germline mismatch at one end, possibly a read error. The rearrangement joins TRBV16 to TRBJ2-7; D is perhaps TRBD1 (6 bases). The CDR3 runs 14 residues. Per the germline V gene, CDR1 is KGHSY and CDR2 is FQNENV. CDR3 coding DNA: TGTGCCAGCAACCAAGTCAGGGGTACTCACGAGCAGTACTTC. This gives the protein CASNQVRGTHEQYF.

The rearrangement links TRBV12-3 or TRBV12-4 to TRBJ2-2, with TRBD2 matching over 8 bases. J lost 5 bases, V lost 6 bases, and 14 bases had no gene match. The CDR3 length is 17 residues. In DNA, the CDR3 is TGTGCCAGCAGGTACCCCCCGGGACTAGATCCGACCGGGGAGCTGTTTTTT. It encodes CASRYPPGLDPTGELFF.

This clonotype was picked up a small number of times. The chain is built from TRBV5-1 and TRBJ1-2; D gene unclear. The V gene's germline CDR1 is SGHRS and CDR2 YFSETQ. Trimming stripped 4 bases from V and 7 bases from J, with 11 bases between. The CDR3 is 12 amino acids. In nucleotides, the CDR3 is TGCGCCAGCAGCCCGGGAAACAGTGGCTACACCTTC. Its protein is CASSPGNSGYTF.

J is TRBJ2-1 and V is TRBV6-5, with TRBD1 matching over 7 bases. This CDR3 has 12 amino acids. The V and J ends lost 5 bases and 9 bases, in that order; junction bases with no gene match: 4. The germline gives CDR1 MNHEY, CDR2 SVGAGI. CDR3 residues: CASSKGGVEQFF. The CDR3 region has the DNA TGTGCCAGCAGTAAAGGGGGCGTTGAGCAGTTCTTC.

This clonotype was detected a few times. The rearrangement uses TRBV11-2 and TRBJ2-3; 8 positions agree with TRBD1. V lost 2 bases, J lost 5 bases, and 6 bases stayed unmatched. Germline-derived CDR1 and CDR2 are SGHAT and FQNNGV. The CDR3 length is 15 residues. CDR3 in DNA: TGTGCCAGCAGCTTAATTCCGGACAGGGAAGATACGCAGTATTTT. Translation gives CASSLIPDREDTQYF.

This chain uses TRBV7-2 with TRBJ2-7, with 7 bases matching TRBD2. The trim removed 4 bases at V and 2 bases at J, leaving 5 bases unmatched. CDR1 and CDR2 (germline): SGHTA, FQGNSA. CDR3 size: 14 residues. The CDR3 loop reads CASSSGTTAYEQYF. CDR3 coding DNA: TGTGCCAGCAGCTCCGGGACTACGGCCTACGAGCAGTACTTC.

This clonotype was seen at least ten times. The chain joins TRBV20-1 to TRBJ2-1, with 8 nucleotides matching TRBD1. Per germline, CDR1 DFQATT and CDR2 SNEGSKA (reference sequence). The CDR3 runs 15 residues. With V trimmed by 3 bases and J by 3 bases, 7 bases remained unmatched. CDR3 sequence (DNA): TGCAGTGCTAGGGCGGACAGGGTCAACTACAATGAGCAGTTCTTC. Its translation is CSARADRVNYNEQFF.

This clonotype was seen a few times. V usage is TRBV10-3 and J usage is TRBJ1-3; a possible D gene is TRBD1 (5 bases). The germline gives CDR1 ENHRY, CDR2 SYGVKD. The CDR3 spans 14 residues. Trimming removed 2 bases from V and 0 bases from J, with 5 bases in between. The CDR3 reads CAISEQGSGNTIYF. The CDR3 DNA sequence: TGTGCCATCAGTGAGCAGGGCTCTGGAAACACCATATATTTT.

This clonotype was observed many times. The V call is TRBV29-1, the J call TRBJ1-1; the match to TRBD1 covers 9 bases. The germline CDR1 and CDR2 sequences are SQVTM and ANQGSEA. The CDR3 is made up of 12 amino acids. V lost 3 bases to trimming and J lost 4 bases; unmatched junction nucleotides: 0. The CDR3 reads CSVETGGTEAFF. The CDR3 coding sequence is TGCAGCGTTGAGACAGGGGGCACTGAAGCTTTCTTT.

This clonotype was counted only a few times. This chain connects TRBV5-1 to TRBJ2-2, with D perhaps matching TRBD1 (5 bases). V was trimmed by 1 base and J by 4 bases, leaving 11 bases between them. Looked up from germline, CDR1 is SGHRS and CDR2 is YFSETQ. The CDR3 extends over 15 amino acids. For the CDR3, the DNA is TGCGCCAGCAGCTTGATACAGGCAAGCACCGGGGAGCTGTTTTTT. As protein: CASSLIQASTGELFF.

This chain uses TRBV2 with TRBJ1-5; D uncertain. This CDR3 is 15 amino acids long. CDR1 SNHLY and CDR2 FYNNEI come from the germline V gene. V shed 7 bases and J shed 2 bases, with 15 bases lying between them. CDR3 protein: CASNARLSGNQPQHF. The CDR3 nucleotides read TGTGCCAGCAATGCCAGGCTCTCAGGCAATCAGCCCCAGCATTTT. Based on the CDR3 plus reference TRBV2 and TRBJ1-5, the full variable domain is EPEVTQTPSHQVTQMGQEVILRCVPISNHLYFYWYRQILGQKVEFLVSFYNNEISEKSEIFDDQFSVERPDGSNFTLKIRSTKLEDSAMYFCASNARLSGNQPQHFGDGTRLSIL.

This clonotype was found a few times. The chain uses TRBV7-9 and TRBJ1-1, with D perhaps matching TRBD1 (6 bases). Germline CDR1 is SEHNR and CDR2 is FQNEAQ (reference sequence). The CDR3 consists of 15 residues. Trimming cost V 4 bases and J 6 bases, with 18 bases left between them. The CDR3 sequence is CASSSAQGRRAEAFF. Written as DNA, the CDR3 is TGTGCCAGCAGCTCCGCCCAGGGGAGAAGAGCTGAAGCTTTCTTT.

The chain recombines TRBV24-1 with TRBJ2-3, with D maybe TRBD1 (5 bases). Germline V CDR1 and CDR2: KGHDR, SFDVKD. CDR3 length equals 13 residues. V was shortened by 12 bases and J by 0 bases, with 12 bases between the two germline ends. The CDR3 spells CARARASTDTQYF. The CDR3, as DNA: TGTGCCCGGGCCAGGGCTAGCACAGATACGCAGTATTTT.

The chain couples TRBV6-6 to TRBJ2-2; D is undetermined. Trimming stripped 3 bases from V and 6 bases from J, with 5 bases between. CDR1 is MNHNY, CDR2 SVGAGI, per germline (reference sequence). This CDR3 contains 12 residues. The CDR3 protein is CASSYPPGELFF. Here the CDR3 DNA reads TGTGCCAGCAGTTATCCGCCCGGGGAGCTGTTTTTT.

In this sample, this clonotype turned up a few times. The J gene is TRBJ2-5, the V gene TRBV7-9; D gene unclear. V gave up 7 bases and J gave up 2 bases, with 8 bases separating them. Germline-derived CDR1 and CDR2 are SEHNR and FQNEAQ (reference sequence). The CDR3 contains 12 residues. CDR3 sequence reads: CASTARQETQYF. The CDR3 nucleotides are TGTGCCAGCACGGCGCGACAAGAGACCCAGTACTTC.

The chain carries TRBV18 and TRBJ2-7; D possibly corresponds to TRBD2 (5 bases). V lost 6 bases and J lost 6, with 15 bases in between. The V gene's germline CDR1 is KGHSH and CDR2 LQKENI. This CDR3 contains 13 residues. The CDR3 nucleotides read TGTGCCAGCTCTTCCGGGGAGTCGTCCGAGCAGTACTTC. Protein sequence: CASSSGESSEQYF. Drawing the rest from reference TRBV18 and TRBJ2-7, the complete variable domain is NAGVMQNPRHLVRRRGQEARLRCSPMKGHSHVYWYRQLPEEGLKFMVYLQKENIIDESGMPKERFSAEFPKEGPSILRIQQVVRGDSAAYFCASSSGESSEQYFGPGTRLTVT.

The CDR3 DNA is TGTGCCAGCAGCTTAGCGGGATATGCCGGGGAGCTGTTTTTT. Its translation: CASSLAGYAGELFF. The chain recombines TRBV6-2 or TRBV6-3 with TRBJ2-2; 8 bases are shared with TRBD2. Germline-derived CDR1 and CDR2 are MNHEY and SVGEGT. The CDR3 is 14 amino acids. The junction had 6 bases not matched to a gene; V was cut back by 6 bases and J by 6 bases.

V usage is TRBV18 and J usage is TRBJ2-3; 10 bases agree with TRBD1. Germline V gene data show CDR1 as KGHSH and CDR2 as LQKENI. J gave up 6 bases and V 4 bases, and 4 bases lay outside the gene matches. The CDR3 sequence is 14 residues long. The CDR3 protein is CASSQTGGIDTQYF. The CDR3 coding sequence is TGTGCCAGCTCACAGACAGGGGGCATTGATACGCAGTATTTT.

The chain employs TRBV20-1 and TRBJ1-5; a possible D gene is TRBD1 (5 bases). Germline V gene lookup returns CDR1 DFQATT and CDR2 SNEGSKA (reference sequence). The CDR3 covers 17 residues. V dropped 3 bases and J dropped 7 bases, with 25 bases sitting between them. The CDR3 DNA follows: TGCAGTGCTAGTGGGGCGGCCAGGGATGGAGAGATACAGCCCCAGCATTTT. It specifies CSASGAARDGEIQPQHF.

Only a few counts were recorded for this clonotype. The chain joins TRBV5-1 to TRBJ2-7, with 11 bases identical to TRBD2. CDR3 length: 18 residues. Losses at the gene ends were 0 bases for V and 4 bases for J; bases not matched to a gene: 12. Germline CDR1 reads SGHRS; CDR2 reads YFSETQ. CDR3 sequence reads: CASSLGYSLGTSGYEQYF. The CDR3 DNA is TGCGCCAGCAGCTTGGGTTATTCGTTGGGGACTAGCGGTTACGAGCAGTACTTC.